The 8 T cell receptor beta chains below all came from one sample that was sequenced in a study of cytomegalovirus exposure and HLA in healthy donors. Primers included in the PCR were 60 Vbeta and 13 Jbeta primers. The table came from immunoSEQ multiplex PCR; TCRdb's copy has only in-frame clones and leaves some out. The table has roughly 100,000 clones, 50% to 70% seen once. The sequenced sample consisted of PBMCs. These receptors originate from a man between 25 and 39 years old in good health and CMV-seropositive.

This rearrangement joins TRBV9 to TRBJ1-3, with 9 bases aligning to TRBD1. The CDR3 sequence is 15 residues long. Trimming took 3 bases from V and 4 from J; bases not matched to a gene: 5. Germline V gene sequence: CDR1 SGDLS, CDR2 YYNGEE. The CDR3 DNA sequence: TGTGCCAGCAGCGGAACGGGGACAGGGGGAAACACCATATATTTT. Amino acids: CASSGTGTGGNTIYF.

The chain recombines TRBV18 with TRBJ2-7, with 8 bases lining up with TRBD2. The CDR3 is made up of 15 amino acids. The germline CDR1 and CDR2 sequences are KGHSH and LQKENI. The trim removed 3 bases at V and 7 bases at J, leaving 11 bases unmatched. CDR3 sequence: CASSPEEAGVGEQYF. The CDR3 nucleotides read TGTGCCAGCTCACCCGAAGAAGCGGGGGTAGGGGAGCAGTACTTC.

This chain connects TRBV19 to TRBJ2-3; D possibly corresponds to TRBD2 (7 bases). The CDR3 contains 15 residues. Germline loops: CDR1 LNHDA, CDR2 SQIVND (reference sequence). Deletions cut 11 bases from V and 1 base from J, with 19 bases between. The chain's CDR3 is CASSSGGLGTDTQYF. In DNA form, the CDR3 reads TGTGCCTCTAGCTCCGGGGGGCTTGGCACAGATACGCAGTATTTT.

The genes are TRBV18 and TRBJ2-7, with a possible D match to TRBD2 (6 bases). The length of the CDR3 is 13 residues. Germline V gives CDR1 KGHSH, CDR2 LQKENI. V was trimmed by 3 bases and J by 6 bases, leaving 12 bases between them. The CDR3 DNA reads TGTGCCAGCTCACCGGAGGAGGGCAGCGAGCAGTACTTC. Protein product: CASSPEEGSEQYF.

The chain carries TRBV9 and TRBJ2-6, with D perhaps TRBD2 (5 bases). This CDR3 is 16 amino acids long. Trimming pared 0 bases from V and 0 bases from J, leaving 7 bases between. Looked up from germline, CDR1 is SGDLS and CDR2 is YYNGEE. CDR3 loop: CASSVGEGSGANVLTF. The CDR3 region has the DNA TGTGCCAGCAGCGTAGGTGAGGGCTCTGGGGCCAACGTCCTGACTTTC.

The V gene is TRBV4-1, the J gene TRBJ1-1; a possible D gene is TRBD1 (6 bases). The CDR3 has 17 amino acids. Trimming shortened V by 5 bases and J by 7 bases, and 26 bases separated the two germline ends. Per the germline V gene, CDR1 is MGHRA and CDR2 is YSYEKL. CDR3 in DNA: TGCGCCAGCAGCTCAAGAGCCCGGGGGGCAGCTTACGGTGAAGCTTTCTTT. It yields the protein CASSSRARGAAYGEAFF.

The gene calls are TRBV19 and TRBJ2-7, with D tentatively TRBD1 (6 bases). The CDR3 has 15 residues. Per germline, CDR1 LNHDA and CDR2 SQIVND (reference sequence). V was cut by 1 base and J by 2 bases, with 12 bases left in between. In nucleotides, the CDR3 is TGTGCCAGTAGTATAGGGGGACAAGAAACCTACGAGCAGTACTTC. Translation gives CASSIGGQETYEQYF.

In this sample, this clone turned up a few times. The gene calls are TRBV7-8 and TRBJ2-5, with 11 bases identical to TRBD2. The CDR3 spans 18 residues. The germline V gene encodes CDR1 SGHVS and CDR2 FQNEAQ. V was pared by 0 bases and J by 5 bases, with 11 bases of the junction left unmatched. For the CDR3, the DNA is TGTGCCAGCAGCTTAGCGCTACTAGCGGGGGCCGACGGGGAGACCCAGTACTTC. Its translation: CASSLALLAGADGETQYF. The entire variable domain, with the rest obtained from reference TRBV7-8 and TRBJ2-5, is as follows: GAGVSQSPRYKVAKRGQDVALRCDPISGHVSLFWYQQALGQGPEFLTYFQNEAQLDKSGLPSDRFFAERPEGSVSTLKIQRTQQEDSAVYLCASSLALLAGADGETQYFGPGTRLLVL.